The rows below give T cell receptor beta chains drawn from one sample of a study of cytomegalovirus exposure and HLA in healthy donors. Assay used: immunoSEQ multiplex PCR; TCRdb lists only in-frame clones, some missing. The table lists 30,000 to 35,000 clones, with roughly 2% in the top ten. Sample: PBMCs. The receptors were sampled from a woman between 35 and 50 years old in good health and CMV-seropositive. CDR3s include the opening cysteine and the closing phenylalanine or tryptophan. The D gene is left open where the match is weak. Only part of the rows carry a size: once, few, many, or a class if the clone is expanded.

size	D	length	V	J	CDR3	DNA
.	.	14	TRBV28	TRBJ1-5	CASNQRGGRQPQHF	TGTGCCAGCAATCAACGGGGGGGACGGCAGCCCCAGCATTTT
.	TRBD2	16	TRBV6-5	TRBJ2-7	CASSYLAGDRNYEQYF	TGTGCCAGCAGTTACCTTGCGGGAGACCGAAACTACGAGCAGTACTTC
.	TRBD1	12	TRBV11-1	TRBJ2-7	CASSPDRAEQYF	TGTGCCAGCAGCCCGGACAGGGCCGAGCAGTACTTC
.	.	17	TRBV5-6	TRBJ2-7	CASSALRSGVPENEQYF	TGTGCCAGCAGCGCCCTGAGGAGCGGAGTCCCTGAGAACGAGCAGTACTTC
.	TRBD1	15	TRBV7-2	TRBJ1-2	CASSLGTGANYGYTF	TGTGCCAGCAGCTTAGGGACAGGGGCCAACTATGGCTACACCTTC
.	.	12	TRBV10-1	TRBJ1-1	CASSDQGKGAFF	TGCGCCAGCAGTGATCAGGGGAAAGGAGCTTTCTTT
.	TRBD1	16	TRBV4-1	TRBJ1-2	CASSQLGTGSNYGYTF	TGCGCCAGCAGCCAGCTTGGGACAGGGTCTAACTATGGCTACACCTTC
.	.	15	TRBV4-1	TRBJ2-3	CASSQDGGGTDTQYF	TGCGCCAGCAGCCAAGACGGGGGAGGTACAGATACGCAGTATTTT
.	TRBD1	13	TRBV5-1	TRBJ1-1	CASSLDRGIGAFF	TGCGCCAGCAGCTTGGACAGGGGTATAGGAGCTTTCTTT
.	.	15	TRBV28	TRBJ1-1	CASSPLGDRNTEAFF	TGTGCCAGCAGCCCCTTGGGAGATAGGAACACTGAAGCTTTCTTT
.	TRBD1	15	TRBV6-1	TRBJ2-2	CASSGTGFNTGELFF	TGTGCCAGCAGTGGGACAGGGTTCAACACCGGGGAGCTGTTTTTT
.	.	12	TRBV7-2	TRBJ2-7	CVSSSYSYEQYF	TGTGTCAGCAGCTCGTATTCCTACGAGCAGTACTTC
.	TRBD1	14	TRBV5-1	TRBJ1-1	CASSVGQGRTEAFF	TGCGCCAGCAGCGTGGGACAGGGACGCACTGAAGCTTTCTTT
.	.	14	TRBV5-1	TRBJ2-3	CASSLIAATDTQYF	TGCGCCAGCAGCTTGATAGCAGCCACAGATACGCAGTATTTT
.	TRBD1	15	TRBV28	TRBJ2-7	CASRGTGTISYEQYF	TGTGCCAGCAGGGGGACAGGGACCATCTCCTACGAGCAGTACTTC
medium-sized	.	13	TRBV6-6	TRBJ2-7	CASTYALGSPQYF	TGTGCCAGCACCTACGCCCTAGGATCTCCACAGTACTTC
.	.	15	TRBV6-1	TRBJ1-2	CASRQSLLFHYGYTF	TGTGCCAGCAGACAGAGCCTTTTATTCCACTATGGCTACACCTTC
.	.	14	TRBV10-3	TRBJ2-2	CAITRDTNTGELFF	TGTGCCATCACCCGGGACACGAACACCGGGGAGCTGTTTTTT
.	.	14	TRBV6-6	TRBJ1-5	CASRGHEGNQPQHF	TGTGCCAGCAGAGGACATGAAGGCAATCAGCCCCAGCATTTT
.	TRBD1	14	TRBV5-4	TRBJ1-1	CASRRTGEGTEAFF	TGTGCCAGCAGGCGGACAGGGGAGGGGACTGAAGCTTTCTTT
.	.	15	TRBV9	TRBJ2-3	CASSVSGVGTDTQYF	TGTGCCAGCAGCGTGTCGGGAGTGGGCACAGATACGCAGTATTTT
.	TRBD2	17	TRBV7-6	TRBJ2-3	CASSLAGTSGPTDTQYF	TGTGCCAGCAGCTTAGCGGGGACTAGCGGCCCAACAGATACGCAGTATTTT
.	.	16	TRBV11-2	TRBJ1-1	CASRPVVGQMNTEAFF	TGTGCCAGCAGACCAGTCGTGGGCCAAATGAACACTGAAGCTTTCTTT
.	TRBD2	17	TRBV4-3	TRBJ2-1	CASSQDASGRLEDEQFF	TGCGCCAGCAGCCAAGATGCCAGCGGGAGGCTTGAGGATGAGCAGTTCTTC
.	TRBD1	14	TRBV5-1	TRBJ1-3	CASSRTGIGNTIYF	TGCGCCAGCAGCAGGACAGGGATAGGAAACACCATATATTTT
.	.	14	TRBV28	TRBJ1-4	CASSLTGSRGKLFF	TGTGCCAGCAGTTTGACAGGCTCCAGGGGAAAACTGTTTTTT
.	TRBD1	14	TRBV7-2	TRBJ2-7	CASSIWDSSYEQYF	TGTGCCAGCAGCATATGGGACAGCTCCTACGAGCAGTACTTC
.	TRBD2	16	TRBV9	TRBJ2-7	CASSLGGSMGAYEQYF	TGTGCCAGCAGCTTGGGGGGGAGTATGGGGGCCTACGAGCAGTACTTC
.	.	12	TRBV4-2	TRBJ2-1	CASSQESNEQFF	TGTGCCAGCAGCCAAGAGAGTAATGAGCAGTTCTTC
.	.	18	TRBV12-1	TRBJ2-1	CASSFYRLEIIYRGEQFF	TGTGCCAGCAGCTTTTATCGACTAGAGATTATATACCGGGGTGAGCAGTTCTTC
.	TRBD1	17	TRBV25-1	TRBJ2-2	CASSDPDRGLDTGELFF	TGTGCCAGCAGTGACCCGGACAGGGGGCTTGACACCGGGGAGCTGTTTTTT
.	.	15	TRBV9	TRBJ2-1	CASSVGLVNFNEQFF	TGTGCCAGCAGCGTAGGCCTAGTCAATTTCAATGAGCAGTTCTTC
.	.	14	TRBV6-5	TRBJ2-7	CASSYDTDPYEQYF	TGTGCCAGCAGTTACGACACGGATCCCTACGAGCAGTACTTC
.	TRBD1	20	TRBV6-4	TRBJ2-6	CASSDSPGQRIQSGANVLTF	TGTGCCAGCAGTGACTCGCCGGGACAGCGGATCCAATCTGGGGCCAACGTCCTGACTTTC
.	.	14	TRBV28	TRBJ2-5	CASSLADLGETQYF	TGTGCCAGCAGTTTAGCGGATTTGGGAGAGACCCAGTACTTC
.	TRBD2	14	TRBV10-3	TRBJ2-7	CAISDGLAGERQYF	TGTGCCATCAGTGATGGCCTAGCGGGAGAACGGCAGTACTTC
.	.	14	TRBV6-1	TRBJ2-7	CASSESGQLYEQYF	TGTGCCAGCAGTGAATCAGGACAGCTCTACGAGCAGTACTTC
.	.	12	TRBV28	TRBJ1-2	CASSPMNYGYTF	TGTGCCAGCAGTCCTATGAACTATGGCTACACCTTC
.	.	14	TRBV19	TRBJ2-3	CATGGAILGDTQYF	TGTGCCACTGGCGGGGCCATACTCGGAGATACGCAGTATTTT
.	.	14	TRBV7-2	TRBJ2-5	CASSSQLPGGTQYF	TGTGCCAGCAGCTCACAACTACCCGGAGGGACCCAGTACTTC
.	TRBD1	16	TRBV5-1	TRBJ2-3	CASSAPGQGSPDTQYF	TGCGCCAGCAGCGCGCCGGGACAGGGTTCGCCAGATACGCAGTATTTT
.	.	15	TRBV7-8	TRBJ2-7	CASSPTRQATYEQYF	TGTGCCAGCAGCCCTACGCGACAGGCTACCTACGAGCAGTACTTC
.	.	11	TRBV5-4	TRBJ2-2	CAITSTGELFF	TGTGCCATAACATCCACCGGGGAGCTGTTTTTT
.	.	17	TRBV4-3	TRBJ2-1	CASSQEKRLSSYNEQFF	TGCGCCAGCAGCCAAGAAAAGCGGCTGAGCTCCTACAATGAGCAGTTCTTC
.	.	15	TRBV7-8	TRBJ1-1	CASSLFSPGGTEAFF	TGTGCCAGCAGCTTATTTTCTCCGGGGGGGACTGAAGCTTTCTTT
.	.	14	TRBV7-9	TRBJ1-6	CASSSLGAISPLHF	TGTGCCAGCAGCTCGCTAGGGGCAATTTCACCCCTCCACTTT
.	.	12	TRBV28	TRBJ2-7	CASSLSRYEQYF	TGTGCCAGCAGTTTATCCCGGTACGAGCAGTACTTC
.	.	14	TRBV5-1	TRBJ1-6	CASSAGDNYSPLHF	TGCGCCAGCAGCGCGGGGGACAACTATTCACCCCTCCACTTT
.	TRBD1	14	TRBV18	TRBJ1-2	CASSSQGANYGYTF	TGTGCCAGCTCATCGCAGGGGGCTAACTATGGCTACACCTTC
.	.	14	TRBV2	TRBJ1-1	CASRKVAGRTEAFF	TGTGCCAGCAGGAAGGTTGCGGGACGAACTGAAGCTTTCTTT
.	.	18	TRBV5-1	TRBJ1-5	CASSLGEGGRGSNQPQHF	TGCGCCAGCAGCTTGGGGGAGGGGGGGCGCGGAAGCAATCAGCCCCAGCATTTT
.	TRBD2	14	TRBV5-4	TRBJ2-7	CASSFLTGGYEQYF	TGTGCCAGCAGCTTTCTAACCGGGGGGTACGAGCAGTACTTC
.	.	15	TRBV7-3	TRBJ2-7	CASELGKHSTYEQYF	TGTGCCAGCGAACTAGGGAAGCATAGTACCTACGAGCAGTACTTC
.	TRBD2	18	TRBV4-1	TRBJ2-7	CASSQDQGGVSVSYEQYF	TGCGCCAGCAGCCAAGATCAGGGAGGGGTTTCGGTCTCCTACGAGCAGTACTTC
.	TRBD2	15	TRBV6-5	TRBJ2-4	CASSYGGGLGNIQYF	TGTGCCAGCAGTTACGGCGGGGGGTTGGGAAACATTCAGTACTTC
.	TRBD1	14	TRBV2	TRBJ1-6	CASRRDRVGSPLHF	TGTGCCAGCAGGAGGGACAGGGTGGGATCACCCCTCCACTTT